This TCR beta chain was captured by sequencing in a study of blood T cell repertoires in COVID-19. This CDR3 is 13 amino acids long. Germline V gives CDR1 SGHRS, CDR2 YFSETQ. The V gene lost 2 bases and the J gene lost 5 bases, with 11 bases spanning the gap. Data came from immunoSEQ multiplex PCR; TCRdb stores just in-frame clones and leaves some out. The repertoire includes 100,000 or so clones, 85% to 90% of them detected once, and approximately 31% sits in the top ten. The chain combines TRBV5-1 with TRBJ2-7; perhaps TRBD1 as D (5 bases). The TCR comes from a woman of 80 years or more with acute or convalescent COVID-19. Sequencing used peripheral blood. The CDR3, as DNA: TGCGCCAGCAGCTTTGTGCAGGGAAACGAGCAGTACTTC. Encoded protein: CASSFVQGNEQYF.